This T cell receptor beta chain was documented in a study of Tregs in tolerant kidney transplant recipients. Study results and caveats: In tolerant patients, donor-specific Tregs outgrew total Tregs, suggesting antigen-driven expansion. Findings come from small patient numbers and require larger validation. The most relevant donor-specific Treg TCRbeta repertoire apparently came from expansion with activated donor B cells.

Of note for this clone: The antigen is not known.

Clones were read by immunoSEQ multiplex PCR, and TCRdb kept only the in-frame ones, dropping some. The sample has tens of thousands of clones; 90% to 95% are singletons. The nonmyeloablative bone marrow transplants came from related graft donors, with transient mixed chimerism. V shed 4 bases and J 5 bases; nucleotides not matched to a gene: 8. From germline, CDR1 is SGDLS and CDR2 YYNGEE. CDR3 length equals 15 residues. The genes are TRBV9 and TRBJ2-7, with 11 positions matching TRBD2. The source of this sequence is a human patient who received a combined kidney and bone marrow transplant. Some T cells may possibly be graft donor cells. The specimen was CD4+ T cells from blood (PBMCs), collected 12 months after the transplant. In DNA form, the CDR3 reads TGTGCCAGCAGCCCAAGACTAGCGGGGATCCACGAGCAGTACTTC. It specifies CASSPRLAGIHEQYF.